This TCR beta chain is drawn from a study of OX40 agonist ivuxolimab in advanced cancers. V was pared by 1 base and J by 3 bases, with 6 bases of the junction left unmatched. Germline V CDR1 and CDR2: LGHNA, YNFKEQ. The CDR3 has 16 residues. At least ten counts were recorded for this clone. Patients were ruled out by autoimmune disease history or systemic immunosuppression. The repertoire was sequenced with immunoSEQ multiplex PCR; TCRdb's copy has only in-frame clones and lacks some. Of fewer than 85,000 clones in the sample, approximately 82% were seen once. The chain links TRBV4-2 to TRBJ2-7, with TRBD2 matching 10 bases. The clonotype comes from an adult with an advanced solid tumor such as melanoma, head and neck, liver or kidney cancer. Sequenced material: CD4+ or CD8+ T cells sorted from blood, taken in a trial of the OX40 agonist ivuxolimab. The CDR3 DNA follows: TGTGCCAGCAGCCAAGGACATCGACTAGCGGGCTACGAGCAGTACTTC. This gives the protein CASSQGHRLAGYEQYF.